The sequence of this TCR beta chain was determined in a study of PD-1 blockade in classical Hodgkin lymphoma. The assay was immunoSEQ multiplex PCR, and TCRdb's table has in-frame clones only and misses some. The sample contains 130,000 to 150,000 clones, just under 80% of which appear only once. Each patient experienced a relapse that followed autologous stem cell transplantation, and brentuximab vedotin exposure varied. Deletions cut 1 base from V and 2 bases from J, with 6 bases between. Germline loops: CDR1 SGHTA, CDR2 FQGNSA. The CDR3 runs 14 residues. This clone was observed a few times. As yet, its antigen is unknown. Study conclusions and caveats: Reported baseline diversity: healthy donors highest, relapsed/refractory patients lowest.

This chain links TRBV7-2 with TRBJ2-1; D is perhaps TRBD1 (6 bases). Sequenced here: peripheral blood mononuclear cells (PBMCs), sampled before the second cycle of nivolumab. The TCR was taken from a human donor with classical Hodgkin lymphoma. The CDR3 here is CASSLGTAYNEQFF. DNA of the CDR3: TGTGCCAGCAGCTTAGGGACAGCCTACAATGAGCAGTTCTTC.